This T cell receptor (beta chain) was identified in a study of shared clonotypes between healthy human individuals. Sorted-subset replicate PCR reactions were performed with about 190 ng DNA, corresponding to tens of thousands of T cell genomes. Sequencing used immunoSEQ multiplex PCR; TCRdb keeps in-frame clones, though not all of them. The sample holds about 1.5 million clones, 95% to 99% seen once. In germline, CDR1 is DFQATT, CDR2 SNEGSKA (reference sequence). The CDR3 has 11 amino acids. The ends were cut back, 8 bases at V and 3 bases at J, with 8 bases in the middle. This rearrangement joins TRBV20-1 to TRBJ2-1; D is possibly TRBD1 (6 bases). The specimen sequenced was naive CD4+ T cells sorted from blood. Subset in this sample: CD45RA+ positively selected. The sequence came from a man aged 30-40 years in good health. As DNA, the CDR3 is TGCAGTACGGACAGCTACAATGAGCAGTTCTTC. Translated: CSTDSYNEQFF.